This T cell receptor (beta chain) originates from a study of tumor-infiltrating lymphocytes in primary liver carcinoma. TCR beta cDNA was made from 500 ng total RNA with a constant-region primer. Three nested multiplex PCR rounds of slightly modified ARM-PCR generated TCR beta libraries. TRBV1-TRBV30 forward primers and a C-beta reverse primer were used in the first two PCR rounds, which each ran for around 11 cycles. MiXCR, run by TCRdb on the multiplex PCR reads, gives a single entry per CDR3 protein. The table lists roughly 120,000 distinct CDR3 sequences, approximately 70% of them singletons. There are 13 residues in the CDR3. CDR1 and CDR2 (germline): SGHAT, FQNNGV. Unsorted bulk tissue of about 17-32 mg yielded co-extracted RNA and DNA. In regard to this clonotype: At one end the junction does not follow the germline gene, possibly because of a read error.

This rearrangement joins TRBV11-2 to TRBJ2-1; 10 bases are a match to TRBD2. The specimen was liver tumor tissue from sampling region 1. Stated subset: tumor region T1, superior pole. The sequence derives from a woman between 55 and 75 years old with primary liver carcinoma and hepatitis B virus infection. This CDR3 is CASSWTSGGELFF. As DNA, the CDR3 is TGCGCCAGTAGCTGGACTAGCGGTGGTGAGCTGTTCTTC.